Presented here are 16 T cell receptor beta chains from one specimen sequenced in a study of CD8 T cells in Susac syndrome. After extraction with the RNeasy kit, roughly 0.5 to 1 ug of the RNA was reverse transcribed using random hexamers. TCRdb itself ran the immunoSEQ multiplex PCR reads through MiXCR, one entry per CDR3 protein. The sample records around 130,000 distinct CDR3 sequences, 90% to 95% being singletons. Sequenced sample: CD4+ T cells from PBMCs. Source of these receptors: a human donor with multiple sclerosis.

The chain is built from TRBV6-1 and TRBJ2-5; 9 bases are a match to TRBD2. This CDR3 is built from 15 residues. V shed 7 bases, J shed 2 bases, and the junction held 8 bases outside the gene matches. The germline V gene has CDR1 MNHNS and CDR2 SASEGT. As DNA, the CDR3 is TGTGCCAGCAATACGATAGCGGGAGCTCAAGAGACCCAGTACTTC. Translation: CASNTIAGAQETQYF.

This clonotype showed up just once. J is TRBJ1-2 and V is TRBV2; 7 nucleotides line up with TRBD1. The V and J ends lost 6 bases and 5 bases, in that order; junction bases with no gene match: 9. The CDR3 has 14 amino acids. CDR1 is SNHLY, CDR2 FYNNEI, per germline. CDR3 nucleotides: TGTGCCAGCAGCGCTGGACAGGCGGAATATGGCTACACCTTC. As protein: CASSAGQAEYGYTF. The full variable domain, in which reference TRBV2 and TRBJ1-2 provide the parts outside the CDR3, is EPEVTQTPSHQVTQMGQEVILRCVPISNHLYFYWYRQILGQKVEFLVSFYNNEISEKSEIFDDQFSVERPDGSNFTLKIRSTKLEDSAMYFCASSAGQAEYGYTFGSGTRLTVV.

The rearrangement joins TRBV29-1 to TRBJ2-5; 9 bases match TRBD1. The germline V gene has CDR1 SQVTM and CDR2 ANQGSEA. CDR3 size: 14 residues. Losses at the gene ends were 7 bases for V and 4 bases for J; bases not matched to a gene: 10. The CDR3 region is CSGMGQGIGETQYF. For the CDR3, the DNA is TGCAGCGGCATGGGACAGGGAATAGGAGAGACCCAGTACTTC. Full variable domain (rest looked up from reference TRBV29-1 and TRBJ2-5): SAVISQKPSRDICQRGTSLTIQCQVDSQVTMMFWYRQQPGQSLTLIATANQGSEATYESGFVIDKFPISRPNLTFSTLTVSNMSPEDSSIYLCSGMGQGIGETQYFGPGTRLLVL.

This sequence joins TRBV29-1 and TRBJ1-5, with D maybe TRBD1 (5 bases). The CDR3 covers 13 residues. V lost 4 bases and J 0 bases, leaving 7 bases between the germline ends. In germline, CDR1 is SQVTM, CDR2 ANQGSEA. The CDR3: CSVGGNSNQPQHF. In DNA, the CDR3 is TGCAGCGTTGGGGGGAATAGCAATCAGCCCCAGCATTTT. Supplemented by reference TRBV29-1 and TRBJ1-5, the full variable domain reads SAVISQKPSRDICQRGTSLTIQCQVDSQVTMMFWYRQQPGQSLTLIATANQGSEATYESGFVIDKFPISRPNLTFSTLTVSNMSPEDSSIYLCSVGGNSNQPQHFGDGTRLSIL.

The chain employs TRBV5-1 and TRBJ2-3; the D gene is possibly TRBD1 (5 bases). This CDR3 is built from 13 residues. Per germline, CDR1 SGHRS and CDR2 YFSETQ. V was cut by 4 bases and J by 6 bases, with 12 bases left in between. CDR3 loop: CASSGTNRDTQYF. The CDR3 DNA sequence: TGCGCCAGCAGCGGAACCAACAGGGATACGCAGTATTTT.

The rearrangement uses TRBV2 and TRBJ2-7; maybe TRBD1 (6 bases). The CDR3 runs to 13 residues. Trimming removed 4 bases from V and 0 bases from J, with 7 bases in between. Germline CDR1 SNHLY, CDR2 FYNNEI. The CDR3 DNA is TGTGCCAGCAGTGTGGACAGCTCCTACGAGCAGTACTTC. Its protein is CASSVDSSYEQYF.

This clonotype showed up just a few times. This chain connects TRBV29-1 to TRBJ2-5, with D maybe TRBD2 (6 bases). The CDR3 totals 13 residues. Per the germline V gene, CDR1 is SQVTM and CDR2 is ANQGSEA. Trimming left V 7 bases short and J 4 bases short, with 16 bases between. As DNA, the CDR3 is TGCAGCGCGGGGGAACCAACAAGAGAGACCCAGTACTTC. As protein: CSAGEPTRETQYF.

The chain joins TRBV20-1 to TRBJ1-5; 9 bases match TRBD1. This CDR3 region has 17 residues. The germline gives CDR1 DFQATT, CDR2 SNEGSKA (reference sequence). J gave up 6 bases and V 6 bases, and 18 bases lay outside the gene matches. The CDR3, as DNA: TGCAGTGCCCCGAAAGGACAGGGGTCATTAGGTAGTCAGCCCCAGCATTTT. Amino acid sequence: CSAPKGQGSLGSQPQHF.

The V gene is TRBV28, the J gene TRBJ1-1, with 8 bases identical to TRBD1. V lost 3 bases to trimming and J lost 1 base; unmatched junction nucleotides: 4. This CDR3 has 15 residues. Germline values: CDR1 MDHEN, CDR2 SYDVKM. CDR3 nucleotide sequence: TGTGCCAGCAGTTTGGGGGACAGGAAGAACACTGAAGCTTTCTTT. The encoded protein is CASSLGDRKNTEAFF.

V gene TRBV30 combines with J gene TRBJ1-2; unclear D gene. The germline gives CDR1 GTSNPN, CDR2 SVGIG (reference sequence). The CDR3 spans 11 residues. V was clipped by 3 bases and J by 8 bases, with 10 bases between them. As DNA, the CDR3 is TGTGCCTGGAGCACCGGGAGCGGCTACACCTTC. This codes for CAWSTGSGYTF.

J is TRBJ2-5 and V is TRBV27, with TRBD2 matching 9 bases. This CDR3 spans 15 amino acids. Trimming removed 1 base from V and 5 bases from J; junction bases left unmatched: 5. Germline V gives CDR1 MNHEY, CDR2 SMNVEV (reference sequence). The CDR3 is CASSLWGSGGETQYF. The CDR3 nucleotides are TGTGCCAGCAGTTTATGGGGTAGCGGGGGTGAGACCCAGTACTTC.

J is TRBJ2-5 and V is TRBV7-9; possibly TRBD1 or TRBD2 for D (5 bases each). Near its end, the DNA agrees better with TRBJ2-1, so the J call may be wrong. The CDR3 is 12 amino acids. Germline V CDR1 and CDR2: SEHNR, FQNEAQ (reference sequence). The CDR3 here is CASSPGRESQFF. CDR3 in DNA: TGTGCCAGCAGCCCCGGCAGGGAGTCCCAGTTCTTC.

The chain recombines TRBV23-1 with TRBJ2-2; possible D gene TRBD2, 5 bases. TRBV23-1 is reported as an ORF; its role is uncertain. This CDR3 contains 17 residues. Trimming stripped 2 bases from V and 2 bases from J, with 15 bases between. The CDR3, as DNA: TGCGCCAGCAGTCAAGAGAGGAGCAGGACTAACACCGGGGAGCTGTTTTTT. Amino acids: CASSQERSRTNTGELFF.

This clonotype was seen once. CDR3 loop: CSAHRTGGASKNIQYF. Here the CDR3 DNA reads TGCAGTGCTCACCGCACAGGGGGCGCTTCCAAAAACATTCAGTACTTC. The chain couples TRBV20-1 to TRBJ2-4, with TRBD1 matching 9 bases. The V gene end was trimmed by 5 bases and the J gene end by 2 bases; junction bases not matched to a gene: 10. CDR3 length: 16 amino acids. CDR1 and CDR2 (germline): DFQATT, SNEGSKA (reference sequence).

The CDR3 is CSVVSGSSTDTQYF. The DNA of the CDR3 is TGCAGCGTTGTTAGCGGCTCTAGCACAGATACGCAGTATTTT. The chain uses TRBV29-1 and TRBJ2-3, with a possible D match to TRBD2 (6 bases). With 4 bases removed from V and 0 bases from J, the gap between germline ends came to 11 bases. This CDR3 is 14 amino acids long. The V gene's germline CDR1 is SQVTM and CDR2 ANQGSEA.

This chain joins TRBV24-1 and TRBJ2-1; either TRBD1 or TRBD2 may supply D (5 bases each). This CDR3 has 17 amino acids. Germline V gives CDR1 KGHDR, CDR2 SFDVKD. Trimming removed 2 bases at V and 0 bases at J, with 13 bases between. CDR3 coding DNA: TGTGCCACCAGTGATTCCGGGGCAAGGAGCTCCTACAATGAGCAGTTCTTC. Translation gives CATSDSGARSSYNEQFF.